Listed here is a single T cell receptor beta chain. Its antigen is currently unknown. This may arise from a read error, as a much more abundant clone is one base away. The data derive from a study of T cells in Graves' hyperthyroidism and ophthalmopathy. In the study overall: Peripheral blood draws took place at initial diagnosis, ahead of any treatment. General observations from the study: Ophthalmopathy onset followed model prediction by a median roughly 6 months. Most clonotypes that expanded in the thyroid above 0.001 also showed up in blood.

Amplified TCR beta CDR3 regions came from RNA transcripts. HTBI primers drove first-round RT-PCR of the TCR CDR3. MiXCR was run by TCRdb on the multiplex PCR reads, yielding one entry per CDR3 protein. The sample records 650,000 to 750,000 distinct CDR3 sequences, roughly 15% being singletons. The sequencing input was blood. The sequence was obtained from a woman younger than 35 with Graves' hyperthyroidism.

CDR3 in DNA: TGTGCCAGCAGCCCCCGGACTAGCGGGGGAAACACAGATACGCAGTATTTT. Protein product: CASSPRTSGGNTDTQYF. This chain joins TRBV7-8 and TRBJ2-3; 13 nucleotides line up with TRBD2. CDR1 and CDR2 (germline): SGHVS, FQNEAQ. This CDR3 comprises 17 residues. V lost 5 bases, J lost 2 bases, and 7 bases stayed unmatched.